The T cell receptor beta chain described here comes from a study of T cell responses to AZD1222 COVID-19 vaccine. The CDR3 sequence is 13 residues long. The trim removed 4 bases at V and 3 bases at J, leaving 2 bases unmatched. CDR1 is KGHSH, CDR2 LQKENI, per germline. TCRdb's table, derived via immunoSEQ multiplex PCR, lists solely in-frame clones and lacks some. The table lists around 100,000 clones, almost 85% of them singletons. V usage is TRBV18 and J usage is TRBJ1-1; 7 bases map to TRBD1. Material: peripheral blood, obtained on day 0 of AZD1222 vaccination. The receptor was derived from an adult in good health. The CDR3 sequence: CASSRDSYTEAFF. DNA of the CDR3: TGTGCCAGCTCACGGGACAGTTACACTGAAGCTTTCTTT.